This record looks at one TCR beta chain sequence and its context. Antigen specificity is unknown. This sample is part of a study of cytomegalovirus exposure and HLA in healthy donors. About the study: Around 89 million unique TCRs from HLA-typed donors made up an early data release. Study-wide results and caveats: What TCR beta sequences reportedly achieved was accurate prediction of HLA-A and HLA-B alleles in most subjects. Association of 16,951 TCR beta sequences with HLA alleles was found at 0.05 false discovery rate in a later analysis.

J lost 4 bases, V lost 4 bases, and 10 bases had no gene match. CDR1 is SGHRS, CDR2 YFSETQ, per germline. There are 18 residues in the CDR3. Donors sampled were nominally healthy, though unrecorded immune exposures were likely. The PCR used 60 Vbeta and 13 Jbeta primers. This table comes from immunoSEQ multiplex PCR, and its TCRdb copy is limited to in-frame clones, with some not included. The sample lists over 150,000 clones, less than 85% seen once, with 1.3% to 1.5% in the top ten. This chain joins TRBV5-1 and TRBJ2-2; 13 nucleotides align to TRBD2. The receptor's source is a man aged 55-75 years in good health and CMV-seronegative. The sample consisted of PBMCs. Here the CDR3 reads CASSPRRTSGSGTGELFF. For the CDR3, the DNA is TGCGCCAGCAGCCCGAGACGGACTAGCGGGAGCGGCACCGGGGAGCTGTTTTTT.